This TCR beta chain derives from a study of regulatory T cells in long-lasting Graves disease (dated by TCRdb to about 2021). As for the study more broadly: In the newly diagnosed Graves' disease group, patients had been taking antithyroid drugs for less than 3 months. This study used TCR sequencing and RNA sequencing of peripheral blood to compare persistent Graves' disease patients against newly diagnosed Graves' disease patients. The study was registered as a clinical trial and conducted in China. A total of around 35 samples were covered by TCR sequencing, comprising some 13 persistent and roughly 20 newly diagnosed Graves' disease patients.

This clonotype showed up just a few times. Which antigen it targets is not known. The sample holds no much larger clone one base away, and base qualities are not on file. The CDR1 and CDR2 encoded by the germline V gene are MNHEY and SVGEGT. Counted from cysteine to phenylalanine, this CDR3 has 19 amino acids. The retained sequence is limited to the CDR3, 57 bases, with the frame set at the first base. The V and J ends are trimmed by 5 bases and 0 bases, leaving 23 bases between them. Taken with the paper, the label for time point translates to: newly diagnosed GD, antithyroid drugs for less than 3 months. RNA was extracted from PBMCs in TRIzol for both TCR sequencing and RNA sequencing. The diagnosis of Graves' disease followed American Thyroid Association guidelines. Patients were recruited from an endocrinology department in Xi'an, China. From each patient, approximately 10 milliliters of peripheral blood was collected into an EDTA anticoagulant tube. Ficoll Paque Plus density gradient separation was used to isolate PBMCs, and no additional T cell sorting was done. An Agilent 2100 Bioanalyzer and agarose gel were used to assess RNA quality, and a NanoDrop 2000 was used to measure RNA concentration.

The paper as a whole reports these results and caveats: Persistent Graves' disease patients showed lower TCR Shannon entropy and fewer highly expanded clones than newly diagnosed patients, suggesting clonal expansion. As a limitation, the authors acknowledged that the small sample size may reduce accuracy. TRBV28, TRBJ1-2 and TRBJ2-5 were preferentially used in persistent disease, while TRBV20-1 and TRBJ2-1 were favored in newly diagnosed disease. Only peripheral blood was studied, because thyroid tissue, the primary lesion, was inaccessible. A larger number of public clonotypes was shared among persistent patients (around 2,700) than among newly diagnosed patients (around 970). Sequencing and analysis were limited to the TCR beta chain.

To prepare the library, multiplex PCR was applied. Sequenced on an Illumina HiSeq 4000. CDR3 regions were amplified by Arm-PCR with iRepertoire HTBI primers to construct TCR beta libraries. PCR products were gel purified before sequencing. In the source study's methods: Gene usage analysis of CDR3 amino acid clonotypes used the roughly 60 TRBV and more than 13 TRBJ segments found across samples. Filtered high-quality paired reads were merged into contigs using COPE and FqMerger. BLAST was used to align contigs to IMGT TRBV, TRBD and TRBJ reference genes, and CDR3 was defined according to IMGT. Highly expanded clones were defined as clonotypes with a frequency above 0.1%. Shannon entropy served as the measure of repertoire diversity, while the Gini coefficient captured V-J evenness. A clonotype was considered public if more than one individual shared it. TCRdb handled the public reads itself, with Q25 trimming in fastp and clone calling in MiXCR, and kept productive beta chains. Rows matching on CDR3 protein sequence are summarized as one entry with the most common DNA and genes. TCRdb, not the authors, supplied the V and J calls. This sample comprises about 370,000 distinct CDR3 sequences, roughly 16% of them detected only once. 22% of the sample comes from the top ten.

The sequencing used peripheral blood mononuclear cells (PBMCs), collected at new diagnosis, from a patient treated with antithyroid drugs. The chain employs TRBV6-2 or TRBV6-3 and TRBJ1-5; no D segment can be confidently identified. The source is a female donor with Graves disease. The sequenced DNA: TGTGCCAGCAGTGAAGCAAGGATGGGGTTAGATTATAGCAATCAGCCCCAGCATTTT. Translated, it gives CASSEARMGLDYSNQPQHF.